This is a list of T cell receptor beta chains from one sample in a study of blood T cell repertoires in COVID-19. Profiled with immunoSEQ multiplex PCR; TCRdb holds only in-frame clones, not every one. Altogether about 240,000 clones are present, under 90% being singletons, with the ten largest covering around 3.5%. Sequencing was done on a sample of PBMCs or T cells enriched from blood (not recorded which). The receptor source for this set is a woman in her thirties or forties who had been exposed to COVID-19. Each CDR3 is given with its conserved first and last residue. D genes are given only for firm matches. The size of a clone is reported for some rows only, either as once, few or many, or as a class for expanded clones.

v_call	clone_size	d_call	j_call	cdr3_nt	cdr3_aa
TRBV5-1	.	.	TRBJ1-1	TGCGCCAGCAGCTCAAACCCCGGGAGCTTGAACACTGAAGCTTTCTTT	CASSSNPGSLNTEAFF
TRBV6-1	.	TRBD1	TRBJ1-2	TGTGCCAGCAGTGAATGGGGACAGGGAGACTATGGCTACACCTTC	CASSEWGQGDYGYTF
TRBV19	.	.	TRBJ1-2	TGTGCCAGTAGTACGGGGTCTCCCACGGGAGGCTACACCTTC	CASSTGSPTGGYTF
TRBV3-1/TRBV3-2	.	TRBD2	TRBJ2-1	TGTGCCAGCAGGAATATGCGGGGGGAGGCACTCTTC	CASRNMRGEALF
TRBV6-6	.	TRBD2	TRBJ2-1	TGTGCCAGCAGTTATGGCAGCGGGGCGTACAATGAGCAGTTCTTC	CASSYGSGAYNEQFF
TRBV5-1	.	TRBD1	TRBJ1-4	TGCGCCAGCAGCCTAACCTGGGGACAGGGGAATGAAAAACTGTTTTTT	CASSLTWGQGNEKLFF
TRBV29-1	.	.	TRBJ1-1	TGCAGCGCTGCCCCCGGGAACACTGAAGCTTTCTTT	CSAAPGNTEAFF
TRBV5-4	.	TRBD1	TRBJ2-2	TGTGCCAGCAACCAAGGACAGGGGCAGAACACCGGGGAGCTGTTTTTT	CASNQGQGQNTGELFF
TRBV4-1	.	TRBD1	TRBJ2-3	TGCGCCAGCAGCCGCACCGGGACAGGGGGCACAGATACGCAGTATTTT	CASSRTGTGGTDTQYF
TRBV19	.	TRBD1	TRBJ1-4	TGTGCCAGTAGTACCGACAGGGACGGGGAAAAACTGTTTTTT	CASSTDRDGEKLFF
TRBV15	.	TRBD1	TRBJ1-2	TGTGCCACCAGCAGAGATTGGGTTACAGGGGATGGCTACACCTTC	CATSRDWVTGDGYTF
TRBV18	once	TRBD2	TRBJ2-5	TGTGCCAGCTCAGTCACTAGCGGGGGGCTCCAGGAGACCCAGTACTTC	CASSVTSGGLQETQYF
TRBV18	.	TRBD1	TRBJ1-1	TGTGCCAGCTCACCTCTGACAGGGGTCACTGAAGCTTTCTTT	CASSPLTGVTEAFF
TRBV27	.	.	TRBJ2-1	TGTGCCAGCGGGCCTCTCTTCGCCCTGAATGAGCAGTTCTTC	CASGPLFALNEQFF
TRBV5-5	.	.	TRBJ1-1	TGTGCCAGCAGCTTGGCAGGGGTGAGAACCACTGAAGCTTTCTTT	CASSLAGVRTTEAFF
TRBV5-1	.	TRBD1	TRBJ2-2	TGCGCCAGCAGCTTGGACAGGGGGTTCACCGGGGAGCTGTTTTTT	CASSLDRGFTGELFF
TRBV24-1	.	TRBD1	TRBJ2-2	TGTGCCACCAGATCGGACAGGGCTTCGGGCGGGGAGCTGTTTTTT	CATRSDRASGGELFF
TRBV5-6	.	.	TRBJ2-5	TGTGCCAGCAGCTTGTTCGGAGGCGATTCCGAAACCCAAGAGACCCAGTACTTC	CASSLFGGDSETQETQYF
TRBV3-1/TRBV3-2	.	TRBD1	TRBJ1-2	TGTGCCAGCAGCCCCCTCGGGACAGACAATGGCTACACCTTC	CASSPLGTDNGYTF
TRBV7-2	.	.	TRBJ2-2	TGTGCCAGCAGCTTAATCTTAGGGGCCGGGGAGCTGTTTTTT	CASSLILGAGELFF
TRBV12-3/TRBV12-4	.	.	TRBJ1-2	TGTGCCAGCAGTTACCGACATGACGGCTACACCTTC	CASSYRHDGYTF
TRBV9	.	TRBD1	TRBJ1-4	TGTGCCAGCAGCACACACAGGGGTATTGATGAAAAACTGTTTTTT	CASSTHRGIDEKLFF
TRBV9	.	.	TRBJ2-7	TGTGCCAGCAGCGTAGCGGGGAGCCACGAGCAGTACTTC	CASSVAGSHEQYF
TRBV5-6	once	.	TRBJ1-1	TGTGCCAGCAGGGTGTCATTAGGGGATACTGAAGCTTTCTTT	CASRVSLGDTEAFF
TRBV10-3	.	TRBD2	TRBJ2-7	TGTGCCATCAGTGATGGGACTAGCGGGGGCTACGAGCAGTACTTC	CAISDGTSGGYEQYF
TRBV7-2	once	TRBD2	TRBJ2-3	TGTGCCAGCAGCGCCTGGACTAGCGGGACAGATACGCAGTATTTT	CASSAWTSGTDTQYF
TRBV11-2	.	TRBD2	TRBJ2-2	TGTGCCAGCAGCCCCCGGACTAGTTTTCCCGGGGAGCTGTTTTTT	CASSPRTSFPGELFF
TRBV7-6	.	.	TRBJ2-1	TGTGCCAGCAGCTTAGCCGCCCCCCCTAGCAATGAGCAGTTCTTC	CASSLAAPPSNEQFF
TRBV7-3	.	TRBD1	TRBJ2-7	TGTGCCAGCACCTTAAACGGGCCCCCGAGGACAGGGTACTACGAGCAGTACTTC	CASTLNGPPRTGYYEQYF